This T cell receptor (beta chain) emerged from a study of T cells in localized non-small cell lung cancer (TCRdb year 2020). Study-wide context: The study examined T cell repertoires in approximately 240 patients with early-stage NSCLC and compared tumors with uninvolved tumor-adjacent lungs. The mean age of the NSCLC patients was 50 to 85 years, with approximately 130 men and approximately 100 women. The cohort comprised approximately 240 treatment-naïve NSCLC patients with resected, localized lung tumors. Summary of the overall study and its limitations: Because multi-region tumor sequencing was not performed, intratumor heterogeneity could not be ruled out. A median of 57 of the top 100 tumor clones turned up in the paired uninvolved adjacent lung, and 25 to 30 of those clones also ranked among the top 100 of that same adjacent lung. Uninvolved tumor-adjacent lung showed the highest T cell clonality, higher than tumor, which suggests more focused antigenic responses in the uninvolved tumor-adjacent lung. Because the study design was exploratory, TCR variables were selected using unadjusted p-values without false-discovery rate correction. Higher blood T cell density associated with longer overall survival, while higher adjacent-lung clonality associated with shorter survival.

For this clone: Its specific antigen is unknown. No much larger clonotype is one base removed from it; base qualities were not supplied.

TCR beta CDR3 regions were sequenced from DNA using the immunoSEQ Assay. In the paper's pipeline: To compute T cell density, TCR beta template counts were normalized to usable DNA, which was estimated by amplifying housekeeping genes. The preseqR package was used to estimate richness by extrapolating to 400,000 templates for PBMC samples and to 120,000 templates for tissue samples. Clonality was defined by subtracting Pielou's evenness from one. Tissue-enriched TCRs were identified through differential abundance testing performed on productive amino-acid clonotypes, with a minimum total count of 5 and an alpha of 0.1. The Jaccard Index and the Morisita Overlap Index were used to quantify repertoire overlap between compartments. GLIPH clustered TCR beta CDR3s with public tetramer-defined viral CDR3s; viral motifs required at least three viral sequences plus V-gene enrichment. The source is immuneACCESS, and TCRdb retained only in-frame sequences with V and J called. Part of the clones is not carried over; for the studies checked, unresolved V genes explain less than half of this, and the remainder is unexplained. From that table come the V and J calls and clone size; the DNA was used to work out D and trimming. The sample yields about 6,300 clones; roughly 89% were counted once. About a sixth of the sample is in the top ten clones.

The V and J ends are trimmed by 1 base and 11 bases, leaving 16 bases between them. As encoded in the germline V gene (reference sequence), CDR1 is SGHNT while CDR2 is YYREEE. Spanning cysteine to phenylalanine, the CDR3 consists of 15 amino acids. Only the CDR3 DNA is retained, 45 bases long and in frame from the first base. At diagnosis, peripheral blood, uninvolved tumor-adjacent lung and tumor were collected and were preserved as a mix of fresh-frozen and FFPE material. Blood samples were analyzed as peripheral blood mononuclear cells for TCR repertoire profiling. The sequence derives from a male donor older than 55 with stage I lung adenocarcinoma. The rearranged segments are TRBV5-4 and TRBJ1-6; a weak D assignment points to TRBD1 (5 bases agree). The material sequenced was peripheral blood, taken before any cancer treatment. The DNA reads TGTGCCAGCAGCTTGATGAGCCAGGGTAGTCCACCCCTCCACTTT. Its translation reads: CASSLMSQGSPPLHF.